The clone carrying this T cell receptor beta chain has a count of ten or more. What it binds is not known. The making of cDNA relied on 5'RACE with 10-nucleotide random UMIs. One entry per CDR3 protein results from TCRdb running MiXCR on the 5' RACE reads. The data hold about 30,000 distinct CDR3 sequences, with 16% observed a single time. CDR1 and CDR2 from the germline V gene are KGHSH and LQKENI. The CDR3 sequence is 16 residues long. V gave up 3 bases and J gave up 4 bases; unmatched junction bases: 5. This specimen belongs to a study of neurological immune-mediated disorders. Study outcomes and limitations: The absence of shared CDR3 amino acid sequences among expanded clones across subjects suggests private repertoires in all groups.

Time point: technical triplicate 3. Sequencing was performed on CD4+ T cells from blood. V gene TRBV18 combines with J gene TRBJ2-1; 11 bases are shared with TRBD2. The sequence was obtained from a female donor with HTLV-1-associated myelopathy (HAM/TSP). CDR3 sequence reads: CASSPIAGGSYNEQFF. CDR3 DNA: TGTGCCAGCTCACCTATAGCGGGAGGGTCTTACAATGAGCAGTTCTTC.